This entry lists 16 T cell receptor beta chains sequenced from one sample in a study of blood T cell repertoires in COVID-19. TCRdb's table, derived via immunoSEQ multiplex PCR, lists solely in-frame clones and lacks some. This sample yields approximately 200,000 clones, of which 80% to 90% are seen a single time; 8% to 11% belongs to the top ten. The sample was peripheral blood. The receptors stem from a woman at least 80 years old with COVID-19, enrolled during active disease.

This clone turned up a few times. V is TRBV2 and J is TRBJ1-4, with a tentative D call TRBD1 (5 bases). Germline lookup yields CDR1 SNHLY and CDR2 FYNNEI. Trimming cost V 9 bases and J 6 bases, with 11 bases left between them. The CDR3 loop spans 12 amino acids. CDR3 bases: TGTGCCAGTAGGGGCGATTATGAAAAACTGTTTTTT. Its translation: CASRGDYEKLFF. The full variable domain, rest sourced from reference TRBV2 and TRBJ1-4, is EPEVTQTPSHQVTQMGQEVILRCVPISNHLYFYWYRQILGQKVEFLVSFYNNEISEKSEIFDDQFSVERPDGSNFTLKIRSTKLEDSAMYFCASRGDYEKLFFGSGTQLSVL.

The chain uses TRBV6-5 and TRBJ2-7; 8 bases map to TRBD2. The V gene end was trimmed by 6 bases and the J gene end by 3 bases; junction bases not matched to a gene: 4. The CDR3 loop spans 13 amino acids. In germline, CDR1 is MNHEY, CDR2 SVGAGI. The CDR3 loop reads CASRRGASYEQYF. CDR3 in DNA: TGTGCCAGCAGGCGGGGGGCGAGCTACGAGCAGTACTTC.

The chain combines TRBV19 with TRBJ1-2, with 8 bases matching TRBD1. The V and J ends lost 7 bases and 0 bases, in that order; junction bases with no gene match: 4. This CDR3 is 14 amino acids long. The V gene's germline CDR1 is LNHDA and CDR2 SQIVND (reference sequence). The CDR3 nucleotides read TGTGCCAGTACCGGACAGGGAGCTAACTATGGCTACACCTTC. The encoded protein is CASTGQGANYGYTF.

The J gene is TRBJ1-2, the V gene TRBV5-6; no clear D gene. The CDR3 is 13 amino acids. Germline CDR1 is SGHDT and CDR2 is YYEEEE. V lost 7 bases to trimming and J lost 1 base, with 11 bases between them. The CDR3 spells CASGRTYNYGYTF. Here the CDR3 DNA reads TGTGCCAGCGGCCGGACTTATAACTATGGCTACACCTTC.

This clone showed up just once. At one boundary the junction diverges from the germline segment, which might be a read error. The J gene is TRBJ2-2, the V gene TRBV28; a possible D gene is TRBD2 (7 bases). This CDR3 has 18 amino acids. Germline values: CDR1 MDHEN, CDR2 SYDVKM. For the CDR3, the DNA is TGTGCCAGCAGTGTCCTCGTAATGGGGGGGCCGAAAACCGGGGAGCTGTTTTTT. Its protein is CASSVLVMGGPKTGELFF.

The chain carries TRBV19 and TRBJ2-7; TRBD1 is a possible D gene (7 bases). The V gene lost 0 bases and the J gene lost 2 bases, with 17 bases spanning the gap. The CDR3 runs 17 residues. Per the germline V gene, CDR1 is LNHDA and CDR2 is SQIVND (reference sequence). CDR3 nucleotides: TGTGCCAGTAGTATAGAATCTCGTCCCAGGGGGGCCTACGAGCAGTACGTC. The encoded protein is CASSIESRPRGAYEQYV.

V and J are TRBV6-5 and TRBJ2-3; weak D call: TRBD2 (7 bases). Germline CDR1 is MNHEY and CDR2 is SVGAGI. This CDR3 region has 14 residues. Trimming removed 11 bases at V and 0 bases at J, with 15 bases between. The DNA for the CDR3 is TGTGCCGCGGGGGCTGGGACTAGCACAGATACGCAGTATTTT. Its translation is CAAGAGTSTDTQYF.

The chain joins TRBV6-6 to TRBJ1-4, with D possibly being TRBD1 (6 bases). This CDR3 region has 12 residues. Germline V gene sequence: CDR1 MNHNY, CDR2 SVGAGI (reference sequence). The V gene lost 6 bases and the J gene lost 12 bases, with 14 bases spanning the gap. The CDR3, as DNA: TGTGCCAGCAGACAGGGAGGGGGGGAACTGTTTTTT. Translating gives CASRQGGGELFF.

This chain joins TRBV5-1 and TRBJ2-3, with 10 positions matching TRBD2. The germline CDR1 and CDR2 sequences are SGHRS and YFSETQ. V shed 4 bases and J 7 bases; nucleotides not matched to a gene: 6. CDR3 length: 14 residues. Written as DNA, the CDR3 is TGCGCCAGCAGCGTCGGGACTAGCGTTAATACGCAGTATTTT. Protein product: CASSVGTSVNTQYF.

The genes are TRBV5-6 and TRBJ2-5; TRBD1 agrees at 8 bases. The CDR3 consists of 13 residues. Germline loops: CDR1 SGHDT, CDR2 YYEEEE. Trimming took 4 bases from V and 4 from J; bases not matched to a gene: 3. CDR3 amino acids: CASSVTGAETQYF. The CDR3 region has the DNA TGTGCCAGCAGCGTGACAGGGGCAGAGACCCAGTACTTC.

The CDR3 DNA reads TGTGCCAGCAGTGAAGCGCGTGGAGGCAAGGGCTCCTACGAGCAGTACGTC. Translation gives CASSEARGGKGSYEQYV. The chain carries TRBV2 and TRBJ2-7; weak D call: TRBD2 (5 bases). Deletions cut 0 bases from V and 0 bases from J, with 15 bases between. Germline V gene sequence: CDR1 SNHLY, CDR2 FYNNEI. The CDR3 spans 17 residues.

The J gene is TRBJ2-2, the V gene TRBV18; 9 nucleotides agree with TRBD1. This CDR3 is 16 amino acids long. J was trimmed by 5 bases and V by 6 bases; bases with no gene match: 10. The germline V gene encodes CDR1 KGHSH and CDR2 LQKENI. The CDR3 DNA sequence: TGTGCCAGCTCTCTCCTTGGACAGGGGAGGACCGGGGAGCTGTTTTTT. Its protein product is CASSLLGQGRTGELFF. The full variable domain, completed using reference TRBV18 and TRBJ2-2, is NAGVMQNPRHLVRRRGQEARLRCSPMKGHSHVYWYRQLPEEGLKFMVYLQKENIIDESGMPKERFSAEFPKEGPSILRIQQVVRGDSAAYFCASSLLGQGRTGELFFGEGSRLTVL.

The genes are TRBV4-2 and TRBJ2-3, with TRBD2 matching 9 bases. The germline V gene encodes CDR1 LGHNA and CDR2 YNFKEQ. With V trimmed by 7 bases and J by 5 bases, 10 bases remained unmatched. The CDR3 length is 15 residues. CDR3 nucleotides: TGTGCCAGCACCCCAGCTAGCGGGGTCAAAGATACGCAGTATTTT. Translating gives CASTPASGVKDTQYF.

This clone was counted between two and nine times. This CDR3 reads CASSLSEGAYGYTF. The DNA for the CDR3 is TGCGCCAGCAGCTTAAGTGAGGGGGCGTATGGCTACACCTTC. The chain has TRBV5-1 and TRBJ1-2; 7 nucleotides align to TRBD1. Trimming cost V 2 bases and J 5 bases; bases outside gene matches: 6. The germline V gene has CDR1 SGHRS and CDR2 YFSETQ. The CDR3 has 14 amino acids.

The chain joins TRBV5-1 to TRBJ2-7; D is unresolved. The germline gives CDR1 SGHRS, CDR2 YFSETQ. V was shortened by 1 base and J by 11 bases, with 16 bases between the two germline ends. The CDR3 is made up of 13 amino acids. CDR3 sequence: CASSLSPALQEYF. The CDR3 DNA is TGCGCCAGCAGCTTGAGCCCAGCTCTTCAGGAGTACTTC.

This chain joins TRBV9 and TRBJ1-3, with 7 bases lining up with TRBD1. From germline, CDR1 is SGDLS and CDR2 YYNGEE. The CDR3 runs 16 residues. V lost 2 bases and J lost 5; bases outside the gene matches: 10. The CDR3 bases are TGTGCCAGCAGCGTCACCGGGACAGTGAACCGAAACACCATATATTTT. This sequence encodes CASSVTGTVNRNTIYF.